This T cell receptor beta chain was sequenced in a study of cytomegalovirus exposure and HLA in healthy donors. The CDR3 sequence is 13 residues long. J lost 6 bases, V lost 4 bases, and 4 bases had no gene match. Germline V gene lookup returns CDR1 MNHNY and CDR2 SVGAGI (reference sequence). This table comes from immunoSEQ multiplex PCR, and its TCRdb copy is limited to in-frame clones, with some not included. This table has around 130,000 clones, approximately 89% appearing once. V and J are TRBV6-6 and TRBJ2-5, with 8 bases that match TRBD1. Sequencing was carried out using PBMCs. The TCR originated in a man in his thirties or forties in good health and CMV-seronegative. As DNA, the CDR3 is TGTGCCAGCAGTTCCACAGGGGGGCAGACCCAGTACTTC. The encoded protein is CASSSTGGQTQYF.